Listed below are T cell receptor beta chains from one sample, sequenced in a study of T cells in Graves' hyperthyroidism and ophthalmopathy. A single record per CDR3 protein comes from TCRdb applying MiXCR to the multiplex PCR reads. The sample holds about 400,000 distinct CDR3 sequences, about a sixth seen once. Sequencing was performed on blood. All receptors derive from a woman aged 18-29 years with Graves' hyperthyroidism. Both conserved end residues are part of each CDR3. Each record gives: CDR3 protein, V gene, J gene.

cdr3_aa: CASSRASSYEQYF
v_call: TRBV11-2
j_call: TRBJ2-7

cdr3_aa: CASNPGQGALALHF
v_call: TRBV27
j_call: TRBJ1-6

cdr3_aa: CATSRASWQLRQGRNNEQFF
v_call: TRBV15
j_call: TRBJ2-1

cdr3_aa: CASTSGAANTGELFF
v_call: TRBV12-3/TRBV12-4
j_call: TRBJ2-2

cdr3_aa: CSAIVFLVTADTQYF
v_call: TRBV20-1
j_call: TRBJ2-3

cdr3_aa: CASSQGVTGELFF
v_call: TRBV14
j_call: TRBJ2-2

cdr3_aa: CSARDTMPGELFF
v_call: TRBV20-1
j_call: TRBJ2-2

cdr3_aa: CSVVETGELFF
v_call: TRBV29-1
j_call: TRBJ2-2

cdr3_aa: CASSPRQAGVYEQYF
v_call: TRBV7-9
j_call: TRBJ2-7

cdr3_aa: CSARDMAGAAYEQYF
v_call: TRBV20-1
j_call: TRBJ2-7

cdr3_aa: CASSQGGASRTDTQYF
v_call: TRBV4-3
j_call: TRBJ2-3

cdr3_aa: CAGSTGFNQPQHF
v_call: TRBV2
j_call: TRBJ1-5

cdr3_aa: CASSQDRGRDTDTQYF
v_call: TRBV3-1
j_call: TRBJ2-3

cdr3_aa: CASSLRSVQHF
v_call: TRBV12-3/TRBV12-4
j_call: TRBJ2-4

cdr3_aa: CASRTLKGQSYNEQFF
v_call: TRBV28
j_call: TRBJ2-1

cdr3_aa: CASSRTSGPRQFF
v_call: TRBV5-6
j_call: TRBJ2-1

cdr3_aa: CASSPQSPSSGTTGELFF
v_call: TRBV7-6
j_call: TRBJ2-2

cdr3_aa: CASSKQGAFYEQYF
v_call: TRBV7-9
j_call: TRBJ2-7

cdr3_aa: CSVPRDRYHGYTF
v_call: TRBV20-1
j_call: TRBJ1-2

cdr3_aa: CASSFLPGTYGYTF
v_call: TRBV12-3/TRBV12-4
j_call: TRBJ1-2

cdr3_aa: CASSIPGLASYNEQFF
v_call: TRBV6-2/TRBV6-3
j_call: TRBJ2-1

cdr3_aa: CASSPGLITEAFF
v_call: TRBV6-1
j_call: TRBJ1-1

cdr3_aa: CASSPAWGDEQFF
v_call: TRBV9
j_call: TRBJ2-1

cdr3_aa: CASSLPGTTSGYNEQFF
v_call: TRBV7-3
j_call: TRBJ2-1

cdr3_aa: CASSQEMGRVKPQHF
v_call: TRBV4-1
j_call: TRBJ1-5

cdr3_aa: CSAAGTTNTDTQYF
v_call: TRBV29-1
j_call: TRBJ2-3

cdr3_aa: CASSSGPRGEQFF
v_call: TRBV7-3
j_call: TRBJ2-1

cdr3_aa: CASKGGAFLDQETQYF
v_call: TRBV5-5
j_call: TRBJ2-5

cdr3_aa: CASSYRRSGDTQYF
v_call: TRBV6-2/TRBV6-3
j_call: TRBJ2-3

cdr3_aa: CASSLLPGQGGHEQYF
v_call: TRBV5-1
j_call: TRBJ2-7

cdr3_aa: CASSLEGTINTEAFF
v_call: TRBV7-9
j_call: TRBJ1-1

cdr3_aa: CASSGQGAVGYTF
v_call: TRBV18
j_call: TRBJ1-2

cdr3_aa: CASGLAGVETQYF
v_call: TRBV2
j_call: TRBJ2-5

cdr3_aa: CAISVLGQYNEQFF
v_call: TRBV10-3
j_call: TRBJ2-1

cdr3_aa: CASSLDGLANYGYTF
v_call: TRBV5-8
j_call: TRBJ1-2

cdr3_aa: CASTSPDRDSSPQHF
v_call: TRBV28
j_call: TRBJ1-5

cdr3_aa: CATRDTGTDYGYTF
v_call: TRBV24-1
j_call: TRBJ1-2

cdr3_aa: CASSLSTVSTEAFF
v_call: TRBV27
j_call: TRBJ1-1

cdr3_aa: CASSYSLSPLHF
v_call: TRBV6-7
j_call: TRBJ1-6

cdr3_aa: CSVARRQGRTDTQYF
v_call: TRBV29-1
j_call: TRBJ2-3

cdr3_aa: CASSLVWGENEKLFF
v_call: TRBV5-5
j_call: TRBJ1-4

cdr3_aa: CASSVAGLATDTQYF
v_call: TRBV9
j_call: TRBJ2-3

cdr3_aa: CASLQATGQGREKLLF
v_call: TRBV28
j_call: TRBJ1-4

cdr3_aa: CSAGGLLIYEQYF
v_call: TRBV29-1
j_call: TRBJ2-7

cdr3_aa: CASVDDRGGHTEAFF
v_call: TRBV2
j_call: TRBJ1-1

cdr3_aa: CASSPYTSTGNEQYF
v_call: TRBV28
j_call: TRBJ2-7

cdr3_aa: CASNRAGRSSYNEQFF
v_call: TRBV6-1
j_call: TRBJ2-1

cdr3_aa: CASSQDPGGPSSYEQYF
v_call: TRBV3-1
j_call: TRBJ2-7

cdr3_aa: CSAGRGRVNTEAFF
v_call: TRBV20-1
j_call: TRBJ1-1

cdr3_aa: CASSPPFRGATEAFF
v_call: TRBV7-9
j_call: TRBJ1-1

cdr3_aa: CASSPLAGGRSNQPQHF
v_call: TRBV28
j_call: TRBJ1-5

cdr3_aa: CASSPRDGEETQYF
v_call: TRBV3-1
j_call: TRBJ2-5

cdr3_aa: CASSLRGGADGYTF
v_call: TRBV7-9
j_call: TRBJ1-2